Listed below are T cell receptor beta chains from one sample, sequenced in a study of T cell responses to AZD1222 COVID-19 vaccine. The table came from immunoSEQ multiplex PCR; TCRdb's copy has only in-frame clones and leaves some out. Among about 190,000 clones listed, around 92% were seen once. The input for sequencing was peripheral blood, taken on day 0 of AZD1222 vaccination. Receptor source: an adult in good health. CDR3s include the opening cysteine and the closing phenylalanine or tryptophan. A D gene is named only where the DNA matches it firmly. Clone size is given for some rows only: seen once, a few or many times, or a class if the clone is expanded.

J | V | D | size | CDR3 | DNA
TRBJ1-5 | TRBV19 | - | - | CASSRWRDSNQPQHF | TGTGCCAGTAGTAGATGGAGGGATAGCAATCAGCCCCAGCATTTT
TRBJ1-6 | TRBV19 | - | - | CASSAGFGSPLHF | TGTGCCAGTAGCGCAGGGTTTGGATCACCCCTCCACTTT
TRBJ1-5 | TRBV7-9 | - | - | CASSLGGYSNQPQHF | TGTGCCAGCAGCCTTGGAGGGTATAGCAATCAGCCCCAGCATTTT
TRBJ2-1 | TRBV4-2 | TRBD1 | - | CASSQGEGRGMYYNEQFF | TGTGCCAGCAGCCAAGGAGAAGGCAGGGGGATGTACTACAATGAGCAGTTCTTC
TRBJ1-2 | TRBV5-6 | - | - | CASSFGSPIYGYTF | TGTGCCAGCAGCTTTGGGTCCCCGATCTATGGCTACACCTTC
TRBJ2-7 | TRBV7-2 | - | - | CASSLLSRVITYEQYF | TGTGCCAGCAGCTTATTAAGCCGGGTAATCACCTACGAGCAGTACTTC
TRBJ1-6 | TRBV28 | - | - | CASSFGRGGSPLHF | TGTGCCAGCAGTTTCGGCAGGGGAGGTTCACCCCTCCACTTT
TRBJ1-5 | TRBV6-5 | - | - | CASSYSNFRQPQHF | TGTGCCAGCAGTTACTCGAATTTCAGGCAGCCCCAGCATTTT
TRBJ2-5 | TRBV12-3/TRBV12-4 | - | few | CASSLVRKETQYF | TGTGCCAGCAGTTTAGTTCGGAAAGAGACCCAGTACTTC
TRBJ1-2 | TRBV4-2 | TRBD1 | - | CASSQEGQGVYGYTF | TGTGCCAGCAGCCAAGAGGGACAGGGAGTCTATGGCTACACCTTC
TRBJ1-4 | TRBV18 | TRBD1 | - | CASSPLTGGATNEKLFF | TGTGCCAGCTCACCGTTGACAGGGGGGGCGACTAATGAAAAACTGTTTTTT
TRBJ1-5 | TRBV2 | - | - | CASSPNPTLSNQPQHF | TGTGCCAGCAGTCCCAATCCGACACTTAGCAATCAGCCCCAGCATTTT
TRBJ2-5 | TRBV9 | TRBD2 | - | CASSSSGGGETQYF | TGTGCCAGCAGCTCTAGCGGCGGGGGGGAGACCCAGTACTTC
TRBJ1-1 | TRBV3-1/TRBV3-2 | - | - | CASSQDRVTEAFF | TGTGCCAGCAGCCAAGATAGGGTCACTGAAGCTTTCTTT
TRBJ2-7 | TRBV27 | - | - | CASSLSTGTARYEQYF | TGTGCCAGCAGTTTGTCTACCGGGACTGCGCGGTACGAGCAGTACTTC